A selection of T cell receptor beta chains follows, all from one sample in a study of monozygotic twins with inflammatory bowel disease. Each CDR3 protein gets one entry in TCRdb, which reprocessed the 5' RACE reads and gives no DNA. This sample's clone table lists roughly 100,000 distinct CDR3 sequences. What was sequenced was blood. These TCRs come from a human donor with ulcerative colitis or Crohn's disease, or a healthy co-twin of an affected twin (not recorded which). CDR3s include the opening cysteine and the closing phenylalanine or tryptophan.

j_call: TRBJ1-3
v_call: TRBV12-3/TRBV12-4
cdr3_length: 15
cdr3_aa: CASSPRTVSGNTIYF

j_call: TRBJ2-1
v_call: TRBV11-2
cdr3_length: 13
cdr3_aa: CASRLSSYNEQFF

j_call: TRBJ1-1
v_call: TRBV6-5
cdr3_length: 15
cdr3_aa: CASSYRTVMNTEAFF

j_call: TRBJ2-2
v_call: TRBV27
cdr3_length: 15
cdr3_aa: CASRAGKKNTGELFF

j_call: TRBJ1-5
v_call: TRBV28
cdr3_length: 16
cdr3_aa: CASTTLVVYSNQPQHF

j_call: TRBJ2-7
v_call: TRBV12-3/TRBV12-4
cdr3_length: 15
cdr3_aa: CASSLWGNNRYEQYF

j_call: TRBJ2-2
v_call: TRBV5-1
cdr3_length: 17
cdr3_aa: CASSLGVGGPITGELFF

j_call: TRBJ2-1
v_call: TRBV6-5
cdr3_length: 16
cdr3_aa: CASSSPRDPSYNEQFF

j_call: TRBJ1-2
v_call: TRBV29-1
cdr3_length: 12
cdr3_aa: CSVGQTNYGYTF

j_call: TRBJ2-1
v_call: TRBV14
cdr3_length: 16
cdr3_aa: CASSPLGLAGYNEQFF

j_call: TRBJ2-1
v_call: TRBV5-1
cdr3_length: 16
cdr3_aa: CASSWTSGDIYNEQLF

j_call: TRBJ2-3
v_call: TRBV7-9
cdr3_length: 15
cdr3_aa: CASSSRGEGTDTQYF

j_call: TRBJ1-1
v_call: TRBV5-1
cdr3_length: 16
cdr3_aa: CASSGKETGMNTEAFF

j_call: TRBJ1-6
v_call: TRBV20-1
cdr3_length: 15
cdr3_aa: CSASPPGQGASPLHF

j_call: TRBJ2-5
v_call: TRBV12-3/TRBV12-4
cdr3_length: 14
cdr3_aa: CASSRRDREETQYF

j_call: TRBJ2-7
v_call: TRBV10-1
cdr3_length: 13
cdr3_aa: CASNRKQGYEQYF

j_call: TRBJ1-4
v_call: TRBV20-1
cdr3_length: 12
cdr3_aa: CSARRQDEKLFF

j_call: TRBJ2-1
v_call: TRBV5-4
cdr3_length: 19
cdr3_aa: CASSVPGLAGFSSYNEQFF

j_call: TRBJ2-1
v_call: TRBV11-3
cdr3_length: 17
cdr3_aa: CASSLLAASGSYNEQFF

j_call: TRBJ1-2
v_call: TRBV28
cdr3_length: 13
cdr3_aa: CASSIGGHYGYTF

j_call: TRBJ2-7
v_call: TRBV20-1
cdr3_length: 12
cdr3_aa: CSLSGLTYEQYF

j_call: TRBJ2-1
v_call: TRBV4-2
cdr3_length: 13
cdr3_aa: CASSREWDNEQFF

j_call: TRBJ1-2
v_call: TRBV7-2
cdr3_length: 14
cdr3_aa: CASSLEQGAGGYTF

j_call: TRBJ2-7
v_call: TRBV28
cdr3_length: 14
cdr3_aa: CASSLSGRAHEQYF

j_call: TRBJ1-1
v_call: TRBV20-1
cdr3_length: 16
cdr3_aa: CSASRGWQAPLAEAFF

j_call: TRBJ2-1
v_call: TRBV6-6
cdr3_length: 13
cdr3_aa: CASSPGTYNEQFF

j_call: TRBJ2-2
v_call: TRBV12-3/TRBV12-4
cdr3_length: 17
cdr3_aa: CASSTQGASLGTGELFF

j_call: TRBJ2-7
v_call: TRBV7-9
cdr3_length: 15
cdr3_aa: CASSLKGLSSYEQYF

j_call: TRBJ2-1
v_call: TRBV12-3/TRBV12-4
cdr3_length: 14
cdr3_aa: CASSPRTSGGEQFF

j_call: TRBJ2-1
v_call: TRBV18
cdr3_length: 14
cdr3_aa: CASSLTSGREEQFF

j_call: TRBJ1-6
v_call: TRBV7-9
cdr3_length: 15
cdr3_aa: CASSSGTSYNSPLHF